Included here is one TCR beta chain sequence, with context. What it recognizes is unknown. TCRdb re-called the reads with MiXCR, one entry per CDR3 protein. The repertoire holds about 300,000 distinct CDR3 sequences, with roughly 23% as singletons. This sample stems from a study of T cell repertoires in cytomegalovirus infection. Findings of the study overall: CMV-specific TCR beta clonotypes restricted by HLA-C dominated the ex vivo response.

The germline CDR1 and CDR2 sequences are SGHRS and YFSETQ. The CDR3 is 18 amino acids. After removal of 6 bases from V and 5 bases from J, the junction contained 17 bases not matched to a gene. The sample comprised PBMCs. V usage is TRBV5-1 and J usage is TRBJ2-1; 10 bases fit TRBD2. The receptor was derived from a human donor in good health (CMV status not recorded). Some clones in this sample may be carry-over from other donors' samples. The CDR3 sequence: CASKIRVAGGPSHNEQFF. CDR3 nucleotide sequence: TGCGCCAGCAAAATTAGGGTAGCGGGGGGCCCTTCACACAATGAGCAGTTCTTC. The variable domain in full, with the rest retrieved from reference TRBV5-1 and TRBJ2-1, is KAGVTQTPRYLIKTRGQQVTLSCSPISGHRSVSWYQQTPGQGLQFLFEYFSETQRNKGNFPGRFSGRQFSNSRSEMNVSTLELGDSALYLCASKIRVAGGPSHNEQFFGPGTRLTVL.